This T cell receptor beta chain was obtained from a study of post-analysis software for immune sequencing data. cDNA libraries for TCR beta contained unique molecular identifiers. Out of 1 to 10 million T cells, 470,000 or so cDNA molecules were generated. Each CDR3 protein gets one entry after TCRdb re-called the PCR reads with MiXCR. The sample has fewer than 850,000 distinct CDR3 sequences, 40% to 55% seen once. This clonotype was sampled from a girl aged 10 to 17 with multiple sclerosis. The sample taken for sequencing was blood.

This chain's CDR3 is CASSYLSEGSYEQYF. CDR3 DNA sequence: TGTGCCAGCAGTTACCTCAGTGAGGGCTCCTACGAGCAGTACTTC. This chain uses TRBV6-6 with TRBJ2-7; possible D gene TRBD2, 5 bases. The CDR3 loop spans 15 amino acids. Trimming stripped 2 bases from V and 0 bases from J, with 11 bases between. The germline CDR1 and CDR2 sequences are MNHNY and SVGAGI (reference sequence).